These 6 T cell receptor beta chains came from one sample sequenced in a study of cytomegalovirus exposure and HLA in healthy donors. Primers included in the PCR were 60 Vbeta and 13 Jbeta primers. Profiling relied on immunoSEQ multiplex PCR, and the TCRdb table lists in-frame clones only, not all of them. The data include 75,000 to 85,000 clones; the top ten clones carry about 3.8%. The specimen sequenced was PBMCs. The origin of the receptors is a man aged 18 to 35 in good health and CMV-seropositive.

V usage is TRBV5-1 and J usage is TRBJ1-1; 9 bases agree with TRBD1. V was pared by 2 bases and J by 5 bases, with 4 bases of the junction left unmatched. CDR3 length equals 14 residues. Germline V gives CDR1 SGHRS, CDR2 YFSETQ. The CDR3 sequence is CASSLQGAHTEAFF. CDR3 nucleotides: TGCGCCAGCAGCTTACAGGGGGCGCATACTGAAGCTTTCTTT.

V gene TRBV11-3 combines with J gene TRBJ2-3, with D maybe TRBD2 (6 bases). V shed 4 bases and J shed 1 base, with 27 bases lying between them. There are 20 residues in the CDR3. The V gene's germline CDR1 is SGHNT and CDR2 YENEEA. The CDR3 loop is CASSSHGRVRELYCTDTQYF. Written as DNA, the CDR3 is TGTGCCAGCAGCTCCCACGGCAGGGTACGGGAGCTATACTGCACAGATACGCAGTATTTT.

The V gene is TRBV9, the J gene TRBJ2-3, with 13 bases matching TRBD2. Germline values: CDR1 SGDLS, CDR2 YYNGEE. The CDR3 spans 16 residues. The J segment lost 3 bases and the V segment lost 4 bases, leaving 5 bases of the junction unmatched. CDR3 coding DNA: TGTGCCAGCAGCTCTAGGACTAGCGGGAGAACAGATACGCAGTATTTT. Protein: CASSSRTSGRTDTQYF.

The chain links TRBV27 to TRBJ1-1; D gene ambiguous. V was trimmed by 9 bases and J by 0 bases, leaving 17 bases between them. Germline CDR1 reads MNHEY; CDR2 reads SMNVEV (reference sequence). This CDR3 spans 15 amino acids. Written as DNA, the CDR3 is TGTGCCAGTTCCCTAGGCGGCGGCATGAACACTGAAGCTTTCTTT. Translated, it gives CASSLGGGMNTEAFF.

The V gene is TRBV5-4, the J gene TRBJ1-5, with a tentative D call TRBD1 (5 bases). From germline, CDR1 is SGHNT and CDR2 YYREEE (reference sequence). The CDR3 length is 15 residues. Between the trimmed V and J ends, which lost 0 bases and 0 bases, there was a span of 7 bases. In nucleotides, the CDR3 is TGTGCCAGCAGCTTGGGGGGGGATAGCAATCAGCCCCAGCATTTT. Translating gives CASSLGGDSNQPQHF.

V usage is TRBV6-5 and J usage is TRBJ2-5; the D is unclear. The DNA end is more similar to TRBJ2-7, so the J call may be wrong. Germline CDR1 and CDR2: MNHEY and SVGAGI. This CDR3 is 14 amino acids long. In nucleotides, the CDR3 is TGTGCCAGCAGTTACAGACCCTTAAACTACGAGCAGTACTTC. Translating it yields CASSYRPLNYEQYF.